This is a list of T cell receptor beta chains from one sample in a study of human CD8 memory T cell subsets. TCRdb reanalyzed the 5' RACE reads, giving one entry per CDR3 protein sequence and no DNA. This sample lists around 9,700 distinct CDR3 sequences; its ten largest clones have about 14%. Sequencing was carried out using CD8+ T cells from PBMCs. These receptors all stem from a human donor in good health. Each CDR3 is given with its conserved first and last residue. A clone size is listed for some rows: how often the clone was seen (once, few, many), or a class if it is expanded.

CASSPLEAYNEQFF	TRBV28	-	TRBJ2-1
CASSQGLDYGYTF	TRBV5-1	-	TRBJ1-2
CASSYGTYLYEQYF	TRBV6-2/TRBV6-3	-	TRBJ2-7
CASSEGLAAHNEQFF	TRBV10-2	-	TRBJ2-1
CSVQGGSYNEQFF	TRBV29-1	-	TRBJ2-1
CSASGGNYGYTF	TRBV20-1	medium-sized	TRBJ1-2
CASSLLVSRDRRLFFPNVLTF	TRBV7-9	-	TRBJ2-6
CASSGQGAENEQFF	TRBV18	-	TRBJ2-1
CATSDSTGVGYTF	TRBV24-1	-	TRBJ1-2
CASSPTSGSTDTQYF	TRBV3-1	-	TRBJ2-3
CASSDGRLALETQYF	TRBV2	-	TRBJ2-5
CASSLADAGEGTYEQYF	TRBV7-9	-	TRBJ2-7
CATNANTEAFF	TRBV6-6	medium-sized	TRBJ1-1
CSARYGGDNEQFF	TRBV20-1	-	TRBJ2-1
CSVPSDSRAYEQYF	TRBV29-1	-	TRBJ2-7
CASSPGGRTYEQYF	TRBV7-6	-	TRBJ2-7
CASSLGPGLAETQYF	TRBV5-6	-	TRBJ2-5
CASTVGGPHNEQFF	TRBV6-5	-	TRBJ2-1
CASSQGDAQYQETQYF	TRBV14	-	TRBJ2-5
CASWTYSTDTQYF	TRBV27	-	TRBJ2-3
CSAIGPGGGYGYTF	TRBV20-1	-	TRBJ1-2
CASSLWGDNYGYTF	TRBV5-1	-	TRBJ1-2
CATTLAGGSQETQYF	TRBV28	-	TRBJ2-5
CASSQTGGGNYNEQFF	TRBV13	-	TRBJ2-1
CASSERLPDTQYF	TRBV10-1	-	TRBJ2-3
CASSLRTSGGLNIQYF	TRBV27	-	TRBJ2-4
CASSLFKPGQGLNTEAFF	TRBV28	medium-sized	TRBJ1-1
CSVGGDGRPRTDTQYF	TRBV29-1	-	TRBJ2-3
CASSFSQNYNEQFF	TRBV28	-	TRBJ2-1
CASSIGLGDYEQYF	TRBV19	-	TRBJ2-7
CASSQRLAGGADTQYF	TRBV14	-	TRBJ2-3
CAWDRVETQYF	TRBV30	-	TRBJ2-5
CASSAGTGYGYTF	TRBV7-6	-	TRBJ1-2
CASSTGPGGNSPLHF	TRBV7-9	medium-sized	TRBJ1-6
CSARSGLTYEQYF	TRBV20-1	-	TRBJ2-7
CASSQPSMNTEAFF	TRBV3-1	-	TRBJ1-1
CASSSTGTALGYTF	TRBV7-9	-	TRBJ1-2
CASSLAASGRWADTGELFF	TRBV27	-	TRBJ2-2
CASSMHRDRTDRGTGELFF	TRBV19	-	TRBJ2-2
CASSPIGAGGLETQYF	TRBV27	-	TRBJ2-5
CSVVRRAGELFF	TRBV29-1	-	TRBJ2-2
CASSSERQETQYF	TRBV7-7	-	TRBJ2-5
CASSLNPSTDTQYF	TRBV28	-	TRBJ2-3
CASGIHAGDQPQHF	TRBV12-3/TRBV12-4	medium-sized	TRBJ1-5
CASTEGSGGTDTQYF	TRBV28	-	TRBJ2-3
CASRLQGSYNEQFF	TRBV19	-	TRBJ2-1
CASMRAGGDEQYF	TRBV6-5	-	TRBJ2-7
CASSKNIDEQYF	TRBV6-2/TRBV6-3	medium-sized	TRBJ2-7
CASSFWQPSYNEQFF	TRBV12-3/TRBV12-4	-	TRBJ2-1
CASTSGRNTEAFF	TRBV6-5	-	TRBJ1-1
CSARDRQEPYNEQFF	TRBV20-1	-	TRBJ2-1
CAWSEDAQGTQYF	TRBV30	-	TRBJ2-3